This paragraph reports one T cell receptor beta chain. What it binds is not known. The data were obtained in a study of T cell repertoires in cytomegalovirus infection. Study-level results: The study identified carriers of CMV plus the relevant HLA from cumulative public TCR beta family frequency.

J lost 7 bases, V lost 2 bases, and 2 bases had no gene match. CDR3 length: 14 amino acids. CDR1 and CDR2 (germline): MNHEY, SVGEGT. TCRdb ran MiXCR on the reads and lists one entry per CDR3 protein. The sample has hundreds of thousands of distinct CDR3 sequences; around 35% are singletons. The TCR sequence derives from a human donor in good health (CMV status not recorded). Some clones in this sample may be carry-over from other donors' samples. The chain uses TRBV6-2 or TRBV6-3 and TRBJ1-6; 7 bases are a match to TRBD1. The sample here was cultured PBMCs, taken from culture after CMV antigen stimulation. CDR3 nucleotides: TGTGCCAGCAGTTACGAACAGGGGAATTCACCCCTCCACTTT. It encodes CASSYEQGNSPLHF.